Each of the 8 T cell receptor beta chains below was sequenced from the same sample in a study of OX40 agonist ivuxolimab in advanced cancers. Only in-frame clones appear in the TCRdb table, and some are missing; sequencing was by immunoSEQ multiplex PCR. Among tens of thousands of clones listed, approximately 90% were seen once. The material was CD4+ or CD8+ T cells sorted from blood, obtained in a trial of the OX40 agonist ivuxolimab. These receptors all come from an adult with an advanced solid tumor such as melanoma, head and neck, liver or kidney cancer.

This rearrangement joins TRBV4-2 to TRBJ1-2; possible D gene TRBD1, 5 bases. Trimming shortened V by 3 bases and J by 6 bases, and 17 bases separated the two germline ends. The CDR3 extends over 15 amino acids. The germline V gene encodes CDR1 LGHNA and CDR2 YNFKEQ. The chain's CDR3 is CASSQDPAGENGYTF. CDR3 DNA sequence: TGTGCCAGCAGCCAGGACCCCGCGGGGGAAAATGGCTACACCTTC.

This clone was counted a few times. J is TRBJ2-3 and V is TRBV5-4; possible D gene TRBD1, 6 bases. Germline V gene sequence: CDR1 SGHNT, CDR2 YYREEE (reference sequence). Deletions cut 0 bases from V and 3 bases from J, with 17 bases between. The CDR3 contains 17 residues. The CDR3 DNA reads as TGTGCCAGCAGCTTGGGCGTAGCGAAAAGGGGGACAGATACGCAGTATTTT. This gives the protein CASSLGVAKRGTDTQYF.

V and J are TRBV30 and TRBJ1-2; D is perhaps TRBD1 (6 bases). This CDR3 is 12 amino acids long. Germline CDR1 GTSNPN, CDR2 SVGIG (reference sequence). With 5 bases removed from V and 8 bases from J, the gap between germline ends came to 15 bases. The chain's CDR3 is CAWSSGAVGYTF. CDR3 nucleotides: TGTGCCTGGTCGTCAGGGGCCGTAGGCTACACCTTC.

The chain is built from TRBV5-1 and TRBJ2-5; 7 bases agree with TRBD1. CDR3 length equals 16 residues. V dropped 0 bases and J dropped 5; count of bases not matched to a gene: 10. CDR1 and CDR2 from the germline V gene are SGHRS and YFSETQ. The CDR3 loop reads CASSLVETGSGETQYF. CDR3 bases: TGCGCCAGCAGCTTGGTCGAGACAGGGTCTGGGGAGACCCAGTACTTC. Complete variable domain (other parts from reference TRBV5-1 and TRBJ2-5): KAGVTQTPRYLIKTRGQQVTLSCSPISGHRSVSWYQQTPGQGLQFLFEYFSETQRNKGNFPGRFSGRQFSNSRSEMNVSTLELGDSALYLCASSLVETGSGETQYFGPGTRLLVL.

V gene TRBV5-1 combines with J gene TRBJ1-1; D is unresolved. The ends were cut back, 0 bases at V and 0 bases at J, with 3 bases in the middle. CDR3 length: 13 residues. CDR1 is SGHRS, CDR2 YFSETQ, per germline. Written as DNA, the CDR3 is TGCGCCAGCAGCTTGGGCATGAACACTGAAGCTTTCTTT. As protein: CASSLGMNTEAFF.

The chain carries TRBV4-1 and TRBJ2-5; 8 bases are shared with TRBD2. The CDR3 length is 16 residues. The germline V gene encodes CDR1 MGHRA and CDR2 YSYEKL. The ends lost 0 bases at V and 1 base at J; junction bases unmatched: 4. CDR3 coding DNA: TGCGCCAGCAGCCAAGATCCAGCGGGAGTCCAAGAGACCCAGTACTTC. Amino acids: CASSQDPAGVQETQYF.

This rearrangement joins TRBV28 to TRBJ1-1; TRBD1 might be the D (5 bases). With 4 bases removed from V and 5 bases from J, the gap between germline ends came to 20 bases. This CDR3 comprises 16 residues. Germline loops: CDR1 MDHEN, CDR2 SYDVKM. Written as DNA, the CDR3 is TGTGCCAGCAGTTCCGATTCGGGACGGTTAGGGACTGAAGCTTTCTTT. This translates into CASSSDSGRLGTEAFF.

This clone was seen only once. This chain joins TRBV30 and TRBJ1-4; D uncertain. Germline assignment: CDR1 GTSNPN and CDR2 SVGIG (reference sequence). Trimming cost V 0 bases and J 0 bases, with 8 bases left between them. The CDR3 is 15 residues long. As DNA, the CDR3 is TGTGCCTGGAGTGTAGGTAGTTCAACTAATGAAAAACTGTTTTTT. Amino acids: CAWSVGSSTNEKLFF.